What follows are 5 T cell receptor beta chains derived from one specimen sequenced in a study of blood T cell repertoires in COVID-19. TCRdb's table, derived via immunoSEQ multiplex PCR, lists solely in-frame clones and lacks some. In the table there are approximately 62,000 clones, approximately 78% of which are singletons. Sequencing input: peripheral blood. These receptors all come from an older man with acute or convalescent COVID-19.

This chain joins TRBV19 and TRBJ1-6, with a tentative D call TRBD1 (5 bases). The germline V and J ends were trimmed by 5 bases and 8 bases, with 13 bases remaining between them. Per the germline V gene, CDR1 is LNHDA and CDR2 is SQIVND (reference sequence). The CDR3 is 14 residues long. The CDR3 is CASSRQGFDSPLHF. The CDR3 nucleotides are TGTGCCAGTAGTCGCCAGGGTTTTGATTCACCCCTCCACTTT.

This chain connects TRBV6-5 to TRBJ1-4; D not resolved. Germline V CDR1 and CDR2: MNHEY, SVGAGI. The V end lost 2 bases, the J end lost 7 bases, and 8 bases lay between the germline ends. The CDR3 runs 13 residues. CDR3 amino acids: CASSYDKIEKLFF. CDR3 coding DNA: TGTGCCAGCAGTTACGACAAAATTGAAAAACTGTTTTTT.

This chain joins TRBV2 and TRBJ1-4, with 9 bases aligning to TRBD1. Germline V gene lookup returns CDR1 SNHLY and CDR2 FYNNEI. The CDR3 consists of 15 residues. J was trimmed by 6 bases and V by 5 bases; bases with no gene match: 7. The CDR3 DNA is TGTGCCAGCAGTAGAACAGGGGGCCGTTATGAAAAACTGTTTTTT. This sequence encodes CASSRTGGRYEKLFF.

The chain combines TRBV5-1 with TRBJ2-3; TRBD1 agrees at 8 bases. The CDR3 has 15 residues. The V gene's germline CDR1 is SGHRS and CDR2 YFSETQ. V lost 0 bases to trimming and J lost 7 bases; unmatched junction nucleotides: 7. The CDR3 loop reads CASSLGQGTPYTQYF. CDR3 DNA sequence: TGCGCCAGCAGCTTGGGACAGGGGACCCCATATACGCAGTATTTT. Full variable domain (remainder filled in from reference TRBV5-1 and TRBJ2-3): KAGVTQTPRYLIKTRGQQVTLSCSPISGHRSVSWYQQTPGQGLQFLFEYFSETQRNKGNFPGRFSGRQFSNSRSEMNVSTLELGDSALYLCASSLGQGTPYTQYFGPGTRLTVL.

CDR3 residues: CASSQGVDEQFF. The CDR3, as DNA: TGTGCCAGCAGTCAGGGTGTGGATGAGCAGTTCTTC. This chain links TRBV6-5 with TRBJ2-1, with a weak D call TRBD1 (5 bases). The germline CDR1 and CDR2 sequences are MNHEY and SVGAGI. Trimming took 5 bases from V and 8 from J, leaving 10 bases between them. This CDR3 is 12 amino acids long.